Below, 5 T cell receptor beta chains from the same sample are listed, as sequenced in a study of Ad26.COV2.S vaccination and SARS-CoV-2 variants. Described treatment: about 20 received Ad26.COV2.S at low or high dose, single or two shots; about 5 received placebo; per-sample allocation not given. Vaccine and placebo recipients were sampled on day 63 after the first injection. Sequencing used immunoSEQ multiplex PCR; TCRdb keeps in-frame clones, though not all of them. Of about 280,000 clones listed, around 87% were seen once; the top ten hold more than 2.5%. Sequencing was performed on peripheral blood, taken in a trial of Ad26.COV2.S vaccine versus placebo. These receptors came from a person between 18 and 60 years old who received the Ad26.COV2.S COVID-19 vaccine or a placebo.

The CDR3 region is CASSPRGGSNTGELFF. In DNA, the CDR3 is TGTGCCAGCAGCCCCCGAGGGGGGTCGAACACCGGGGAGCTGTTTTTT. The rearrangement uses TRBV3-1 (or the pseudogene TRBV3-2) and TRBJ2-2; D possibly uses TRBD1 or TRBD2 (6 bases each). Deletions cut 4 bases from V and 0 bases from J, with 12 bases between. This CDR3 is 16 amino acids long. Germline V gives CDR1 LGHDT, CDR2 YNNKEL (reference sequence).

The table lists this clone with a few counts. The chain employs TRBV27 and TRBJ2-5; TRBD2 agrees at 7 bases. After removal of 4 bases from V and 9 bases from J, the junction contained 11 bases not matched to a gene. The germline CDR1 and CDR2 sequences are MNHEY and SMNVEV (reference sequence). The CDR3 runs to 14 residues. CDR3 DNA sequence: TGTGCCAGCAGTTCCCTAGCGGCCCCAGGGTCCCAGTACTTC. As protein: CASSSLAAPGSQYF.

The CDR3 DNA is TGTGCCAGCAGTCCCACAGCGACCCCCACCTACGAGCAGTACTTC. Protein product: CASSPTATPTYEQYF. The rearrangement uses TRBV27 and TRBJ2-7; D gene uncertain. The CDR3 is 15 amino acids. CDR1 MNHEY and CDR2 SMNVEV come from the germline V gene (reference sequence). The V end was cut by 5 bases, the J end by 2 bases, with 16 bases between.

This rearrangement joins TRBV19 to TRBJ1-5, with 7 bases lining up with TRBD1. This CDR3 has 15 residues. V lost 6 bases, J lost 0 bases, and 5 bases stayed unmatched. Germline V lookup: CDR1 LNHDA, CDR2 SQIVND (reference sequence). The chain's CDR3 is CASRGGQPSNQPQHF. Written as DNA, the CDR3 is TGTGCCAGTAGGGGGGGACAGCCTAGCAATCAGCCCCAGCATTTT.

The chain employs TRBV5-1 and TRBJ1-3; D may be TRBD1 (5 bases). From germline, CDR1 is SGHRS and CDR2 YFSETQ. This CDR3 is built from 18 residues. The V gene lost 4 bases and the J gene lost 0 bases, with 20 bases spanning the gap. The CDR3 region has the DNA TGCGCCAGCAGCCCGGCTGGGGCCGCTGAACCCTCTGGAAACACCATATATTTT. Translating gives CASSPAGAAEPSGNTIYF.